These T cell receptor beta chains were read from a single sample in a study of T cell repertoires in ileal Crohn's disease. Some clones are missing from TCRdb's copy, which holds only in-frame ones; the method was immunoSEQ multiplex PCR. The profile covers 13,000 or so clones, with roughly 80% appearing a single time and roughly 14% taken by the ten largest. The sequenced material came from ileal tissue. These receptors all come from an adult with Crohn's disease. Each CDR3 is given without its conserved first and last residue. D genes are given only for firm matches.

CDR3 length: 11
V gene: TRBV10-2
J gene: TRBJ2-5
D gene: TRBD2
CDR3 protein: ASSGGGGETQY

CDR3 length: 10
V gene: TRBV5-1
J gene: TRBJ2-7
D gene: NA
CDR3 protein: ASSSTSYEQY

CDR3 length: 13
V gene: TRBV6-1
J gene: TRBJ1-5
D gene: NA
CDR3 protein: ASSGLTGRGGPQH

CDR3 length: 13
V gene: TRBV5-1
J gene: TRBJ2-2
D gene: TRBD1
CDR3 protein: ASSYTGGDTGELF

CDR3 length: 17
V gene: TRBV5-4
J gene: TRBJ1-6
D gene: TRBD1
CDR3 protein: ASSSRTGQGASYNSPLH

CDR3 length: 16
V gene: TRBV11-2
J gene: TRBJ1-6
D gene: TRBD1
CDR3 protein: ASTPDSGQGVYNSPLH

CDR3 length: 11
V gene: TRBV7-6
J gene: TRBJ1-2
D gene: NA
CDR3 protein: ASSFSREYGYT

CDR3 length: 13
V gene: TRBV5-4
J gene: TRBJ2-7
D gene: NA
CDR3 protein: ASSRGGGLAYEQY

CDR3 length: 12
V gene: TRBV27
J gene: TRBJ1-2
D gene: NA
CDR3 protein: ASSLLGGDYGYT

CDR3 length: 13
V gene: TRBV6-5
J gene: TRBJ2-1
D gene: NA
CDR3 protein: ASRPGTSEWAEQF

CDR3 length: 15
V gene: TRBV21-1
J gene: TRBJ2-3
D gene: NA
CDR3 protein: ASSKDHPAGSPDTQY

CDR3 length: 14
V gene: TRBV4-1
J gene: TRBJ2-7
D gene: TRBD1
CDR3 protein: ASSQLFGQVSYEQY

CDR3 length: 12
V gene: TRBV7-3
J gene: TRBJ2-5
D gene: NA
CDR3 protein: ASSLTGGPETQY

CDR3 length: 9
V gene: TRBV9
J gene: TRBJ1-5
D gene: NA
CDR3 protein: ASSDHQPQH

CDR3 length: 12
V gene: TRBV7-9
J gene: TRBJ1-1
D gene: NA
CDR3 protein: ASSFLQTTTEAF

CDR3 length: 12
V gene: TRBV9
J gene: TRBJ2-7
D gene: NA
CDR3 protein: ASSGRGSSYEQY

CDR3 length: 12
V gene: TRBV7-7
J gene: TRBJ2-7
D gene: TRBD1
CDR3 protein: ASSLTGSSYEQY

CDR3 length: 14
V gene: TRBV5-5
J gene: TRBJ2-1
D gene: TRBD2
CDR3 protein: ASSWTVAGGHDEQF

CDR3 length: 14
V gene: TRBV7-9
J gene: TRBJ2-7
D gene: TRBD1
CDR3 protein: ASSLVQTGGRDEQY

CDR3 length: 13
V gene: TRBV4-1
J gene: TRBJ2-3
D gene: NA
CDR3 protein: ASSQGLESPDTQY

CDR3 length: 14
V gene: TRBV6-1
J gene: TRBJ1-3
D gene: NA
CDR3 protein: ASSEGALSSGNTIY

CDR3 length: 12
V gene: TRBV6-1
J gene: TRBJ1-2
D gene: TRBD1
CDR3 protein: ASTDRGTGNGYT

CDR3 length: 12
V gene: TRBV7-9
J gene: TRBJ2-2
D gene: NA
CDR3 protein: ASSFGTNTGELF

CDR3 length: 11
V gene: TRBV5-1
J gene: TRBJ2-7
D gene: NA
CDR3 protein: ASSLGRPYKQY

CDR3 length: 14
V gene: TRBV5-1
J gene: TRBJ1-2
D gene: NA
CDR3 protein: ASSFGTGALGYGYT

CDR3 length: 13
V gene: TRBV7-3
J gene: TRBJ2-2
D gene: NA
CDR3 protein: ASSLDGTLTGELF

CDR3 length: 11
V gene: TRBV29-1
J gene: TRBJ1-1
D gene: NA
CDR3 protein: STQEKENTEAF

CDR3 length: 14
V gene: TRBV4-1
J gene: TRBJ2-7
D gene: NA
CDR3 protein: ASSPSGTHSSYEQY

CDR3 length: 14
V gene: TRBV6-6
J gene: TRBJ1-1
D gene: TRBD1
CDR3 protein: ASRINDRGWDTEAF

CDR3 length: 12
V gene: TRBV5-4
J gene: TRBJ1-1
D gene: NA
CDR3 protein: ASRREVGQGEAF

CDR3 length: 14
V gene: TRBV5-1
J gene: TRBJ2-1
D gene: TRBD2
CDR3 protein: ASSLGGTSTYNEQF

CDR3 length: 12
V gene: TRBV5-4
J gene: TRBJ2-5
D gene: NA
CDR3 protein: ASSLGALRETQY

CDR3 length: 12
V gene: TRBV29-1
J gene: TRBJ2-2
D gene: NA
CDR3 protein: SVEGDRTTGELF

CDR3 length: 13
V gene: TRBV30
J gene: TRBJ1-2
D gene: NA
CDR3 protein: AWSVLMRGGDGYT

CDR3 length: 9
V gene: TRBV6-7
J gene: TRBJ2-7
D gene: NA
CDR3 protein: ASSYVYEQY

CDR3 length: 12
V gene: TRBV4-2
J gene: TRBJ1-5
D gene: NA
CDR3 protein: ASSQGSVGSPQH

CDR3 length: 9
V gene: TRBV19
J gene: TRBJ2-2
D gene: NA
CDR3 protein: ASSHRRELF

CDR3 length: 18
V gene: TRBV5-5
J gene: TRBJ1-6
D gene: NA
CDR3 protein: ASSLVADVVPGYDNSPLH

CDR3 length: 11
V gene: TRBV6-1
J gene: TRBJ1-5
D gene: NA
CDR3 protein: ASSAALNQPQH

CDR3 length: 15
V gene: TRBV5-1
J gene: TRBJ1-1
D gene: NA
CDR3 protein: ASSFGQTALRGTEAF

CDR3 length: 12
V gene: TRBV30
J gene: TRBJ1-2
D gene: NA
CDR3 protein: AWSVLGRNYGYT

CDR3 length: 12
V gene: TRBV5-1
J gene: TRBJ2-3
D gene: TRBD2
CDR3 protein: ASSRGESTDTQY

CDR3 length: 12
V gene: TRBV2
J gene: TRBJ1-4
D gene: TRBD1
CDR3 protein: ASQGAQGIEKLF

CDR3 length: 15
V gene: TRBV10-3
J gene: TRBJ1-5
D gene: TRBD1
CDR3 protein: AISEGQGAPSNQPQH

CDR3 length: 12
V gene: TRBV4-1
J gene: TRBJ1-1
D gene: NA
CDR3 protein: ASSQETGKVEAF

CDR3 length: 14
V gene: TRBV5-1
J gene: TRBJ1-1
D gene: NA
CDR3 protein: ASSSMGQGWNTEAF

CDR3 length: 11
V gene: TRBV7-8
J gene: TRBJ1-5
D gene: NA
CDR3 protein: ASRDNLNQPQH

CDR3 length: 16
V gene: TRBV4-1
J gene: TRBJ1-2
D gene: NA
CDR3 protein: ASSQDFRSIMVNYGYT

CDR3 length: 12
V gene: TRBV7-9
J gene: TRBJ1-6
D gene: NA
CDR3 protein: ASSPGKGSSPLH

CDR3 length: 12
V gene: TRBV2
J gene: TRBJ2-5
D gene: NA
CDR3 protein: ASSLTQIQETQY

CDR3 length: 16
V gene: TRBV10-1
J gene: TRBJ1-3
D gene: TRBD1
CDR3 protein: ASRDRDRGCESGNTIY

CDR3 length: 14
V gene: TRBV5-1
J gene: TRBJ2-3
D gene: NA
CDR3 protein: ASSRWGTSSTDTQY

CDR3 length: 15
V gene: TRBV19
J gene: TRBJ1-5
D gene: NA
CDR3 protein: ASSIVQGRGGNQPQH

CDR3 length: 11
V gene: TRBV30
J gene: TRBJ1-6
D gene: NA
CDR3 protein: AWQTGYNSPLH

CDR3 length: 11
V gene: TRBV4-2
J gene: TRBJ1-1
D gene: NA
CDR3 protein: ASSQRGNTEAF

CDR3 length: 11
V gene: TRBV30
J gene: TRBJ1-3
D gene: NA
CDR3 protein: AWKQGSGNTIY

CDR3 length: 14
V gene: TRBV4-1
J gene: TRBJ2-5
D gene: NA
CDR3 protein: ASSQDAEGVGETQY

CDR3 length: 15
V gene: TRBV4-1
J gene: TRBJ1-4
D gene: NA
CDR3 protein: ASSHSPGQHLNEKLF

CDR3 length: 13
V gene: TRBV7-9
J gene: TRBJ2-7
D gene: TRBD2
CDR3 protein: ASSSIAGGRTEQY

CDR3 length: 8
V gene: TRBV20-1
J gene: TRBJ2-7
D gene: TRBD2
CDR3 protein: SAGGSEQY